Listed below are T cell receptor beta chains from one sample, sequenced in a study of cytomegalovirus exposure and HLA in healthy donors. Clones were sequenced by immunoSEQ multiplex PCR, and TCRdb holds only the in-frame ones, with some missing. Seen in this sample are about 47,000 clones; the ten most common clones hold roughly a sixth. Sequences were obtained from PBMCs. The origin of the receptors is a male donor in good health and CMV-seronegative. CDR3s include the opening cysteine and the closing phenylalanine or tryptophan. D genes are given only for firm matches.

j_call d_call v_call cdr3_nt cdr3_aa
TRBJ2-6 . TRBV7-6 TGTGCCAGCAGCCTAGATGGGGGGATTACGGCCTCTGGGGCCAACGTCCTGACTTTC CASSLDGGITASGANVLTF
TRBJ2-7 TRBD1 TRBV27 TGTGCCAGCAGTTTGACAGGGCGCAACGAGCAGTACTTC CASSLTGRNEQYF
TRBJ1-2 TRBD1 TRBV7-3 TGTGCCAGCAGCTTAAACAGGAGGGGACAGGGGGATGGCTACACCTTC CASSLNRRGQGDGYTF
TRBJ1-1 . TRBV6-4 TGTGCCTCGCGCCAGGGGACTGAAGCTTTCTTT CASRQGTEAFF
TRBJ2-7 TRBD1 TRBV18 TGTGCCAGCTCACCTCGGGACAGCTACTCCTACGAGCAGTACTTC CASSPRDSYSYEQYF
TRBJ1-2 . TRBV6-5 TGTGCCAGCAAGAAGGGGGTGAAGTATGGCTACACCTTC CASKKGVKYGYTF
TRBJ1-5 . TRBV30 TGTGCCTGGAGTATGCCAGGGGTTAATCAGCCCCAGCATTTT CAWSMPGVNQPQHF
TRBJ1-5 TRBD1 TRBV4-1 TGCGCCAGCAGCCAAGTCGTGGACAGGGCCTTATGGCAGCCCCAGCATTTT CASSQVVDRALWQPQHF
TRBJ2-6 . TRBV6-1 TGTGCCGGCCGCTCTGGGGCCAACGTCCTGACTTTC CAGRSGANVLTF
TRBJ2-7 TRBD1 TRBV5-6 TGTGCCAGCAGCTCACCCCCGGGACAGGCCTACGAGCAGTACTTC CASSSPPGQAYEQYF
TRBJ2-7 . TRBV5-6 TGTGCCAGCAGCCTCGACGGAGCCTACGAGCAGTACTTC CASSLDGAYEQYF
TRBJ2-3 TRBD1 TRBV29-1 TGCAGCGCCGGGACAGGGGGCGGGGATACGCAGTATTTT CSAGTGGGDTQYF
TRBJ2-3 TRBD2 TRBV4-2 TGTGCCAGCAGCCAAGCCGGGGGGGCCGGCACAGATACGCAGTATTTT CASSQAGGAGTDTQYF
TRBJ2-5 . TRBV4-3 TGCGCCAGCAGCCGTGATATGGGCGGGGAAGAGACCCAGTACTTC CASSRDMGGEETQYF
TRBJ2-7 . TRBV5-1 TGCGCCAGCAGCCCCGGGAGTAGCAACGAGCAGTACTTC CASSPGSSNEQYF
TRBJ1-2 TRBD1 TRBV7-9 TGTGCCAGCAGCCCACAGGGGGGAATGGTCTATGGCTACACCTTC CASSPQGGMVYGYTF
TRBJ1-1 . TRBV19 TGTGCCAGTAGTAGGGGAGGAGGGCACACTGAAGCTTTCTTT CASSRGGGHTEAFF
TRBJ2-1 TRBD2 TRBV7-8 TGTGCCAGCAGCTTCCGACTAGCGGGGATATACAATGAGCAGTTCTTC CASSFRLAGIYNEQFF
TRBJ2-7 . TRBV9 TGTGCCACCCTCCAGGGTAACTACGAGCAGTACTTC CATLQGNYEQYF
TRBJ1-2 . TRBV27 TGTGCCAGCAGCGAGGGAGTGAGAAACTATGGCTACACCTTC CASSEGVRNYGYTF
TRBJ2-3 TRBD1 TRBV14 TGTGCCAGTCGGACAGGGGGCAAGGATACGCAGTATTTT CASRTGGKDTQYF
TRBJ1-2 . TRBV2 TGTGCCAGTCGATGGGGCGGCGGCTATGGCTACACCTTC CASRWGGGYGYTF
TRBJ1-1 TRBD1 TRBV5-6 TGTGCCAGCAGCTTGGGGGGACCGACAGGGGGAACTGAAGCTTTCTTT CASSLGGPTGGTEAFF
TRBJ1-6 . TRBV5-4 TGTGCCAGCAGCGCGGGAGGAGGGAATTCACCCCTCCACTTT CASSAGGGNSPLHF
TRBJ1-6 . TRBV2 TGTGCCAGCAGAGGGGCCGGTAATTCACCCCTCCACTTT CASRGAGNSPLHF
TRBJ2-3 TRBD1 TRBV7-9 TGTGCCAGCAGCCCCTCCAGGGGGATAACTTTTCTTGAGGATACGCAGTATTTT CASSPSRGITFLEDTQYF
TRBJ1-4 TRBD1 TRBV7-9 TGTGCCAGCAGTTCCTCCGGGACAGGAGTTGAAAAACTGTTTTTT CASSSSGTGVEKLFF
TRBJ1-3 . TRBV30 TGTGCCTGGAGGGGGCAGAGCTCTGGAAACACCATATATTTT CAWRGQSSGNTIYF
TRBJ1-4 . TRBV30 TGTGCCTGGAGTAGAGGGGAGGGAACTAATGAAAAACTGTTTTTT CAWSRGEGTNEKLFF
TRBJ1-1 TRBD1 TRBV27 TGTGCCAGCAGTACAGGGGGAATGAGGAACACTGAAGCTTTCTTT CASSTGGMRNTEAFF
TRBJ2-1 TRBD2 TRBV7-9 TGTGCCAGCACTCCAACTAGCGGGGGGGCCAATGAGCAGTTCTTC CASTPTSGGANEQFF
TRBJ1-5 . TRBV7-8 TGTGCCAGCAGCTTAGGCAGGGTTAGCAATCAGCCCCAGCATTTT CASSLGRVSNQPQHF
TRBJ1-1 . TRBV30 TGTGCCTGGGGGGACAACCCCTCTGAAGCTTTCTTT CAWGDNPSEAFF
TRBJ1-1 . TRBV6-5 TGTGCCAGCAGTTACCCAGGGGAAGCTTTCTTT CASSYPGEAFF
TRBJ1-3 . TRBV4-1 TGCGCCAGCAGCCAAGACCGGGAGTCCTCCTTCTCTGGAAACACCATATATTTT CASSQDRESSFSGNTIYF
TRBJ2-3 TRBD2 TRBV9 TGTGCCAGCAGCGTAGTTGCTAGCGGGGCCTCAGATACGCAGTATTTT CASSVVASGASDTQYF
TRBJ1-5 . TRBV18 TGTGCCAGCTCCCCGGGGGGCGCGGATCAGCCCCAGCATTTT CASSPGGADQPQHF
TRBJ1-2 . TRBV25-1 TGTGCCAGCAGTGAGAACAGGGTCGCTGGCTACACCTTC CASSENRVAGYTF
TRBJ2-7 . TRBV4-2 TGTGCCAGCAGCCAAGAACCAGCGGAGCGGCAGTACTTC CASSQEPAERQYF
TRBJ2-4 . TRBV5-1 TGCGCCAGCAGCGAAACCTCAGGGGATTCGGACATTCAGTACTTC CASSETSGDSDIQYF
TRBJ1-6 TRBD1 TRBV4-2 TGTGCCAGCAGCCCGAGGGACAGCCCCAATTCACCCCTCCACTTT CASSPRDSPNSPLHF
TRBJ1-5 . TRBV5-6 TGTGCCAGCAGCTTTTCCGGGACACCTCCGAAACATCAGCCCCAGCATTTT CASSFSGTPPKHQPQHF
TRBJ2-2 TRBD2 TRBV4-1 TGCGCCAGCAGCCATTGGAGCGGGGGGCCCTACACCGGGGAGCTGTTTTTT CASSHWSGGPYTGELFF
TRBJ1-1 TRBD1 TRBV9 TGTGCCAGCAGCGAGGACAGGGACACTGAAGCTTTCTTT CASSEDRDTEAFF
TRBJ1-2 . TRBV4-1 TGCGCCAGCAGCCCGTCGGTGTGGAACTATGGCTACACCTTC CASSPSVWNYGYTF
TRBJ2-2 . TRBV7-3 TGTGCCAGCAGCCCCAAGGGGACCGGGGAGCTGTTTTTT CASSPKGTGELFF